These T cell receptor beta chains were read from a single sample in a study of glioma-infiltrating T cells. TCRdb reprocessed the multiplex PCR reads with MiXCR, giving one entry per CDR3 protein. The sample shows roughly 100,000 distinct CDR3 sequences, 25% to 35% of them seen only once. Sample: glioma tissue, nonneoplastic brain tissue, or PBMCs (not recorded which). These receptors all come from a human donor with low-grade glioma or glioblastoma, undergoing nonglioma brain surgery, or in good health (not recorded which). The CDR3 runs from the conserved cysteine through the conserved F or W. The D gene is left open where the match is weak. A row's size may be missing; if present it is once, few, many or a size class.

clone_size j_call v_call d_call cdr3_nt cdr3_aa
many TRBJ1-1 TRBV7-3 . TGTGCCAGCAGCTTAACCGCGGGCCCCAACACTGAAGCTTTCTTT CASSLTAGPNTEAFF
many TRBJ2-1 TRBV27 . TGTGCCAGCAGAGGGTGGGCCTACAATGAGCAGTTCTTC CASRGWAYNEQFF
. TRBJ2-5 TRBV28 . TGTGCCAGCAGTTCTATGTCAGGGGGGCGAGAGACCCAGTACTTC CASSSMSGGRETQYF
. TRBJ1-5 TRBV20-1 . TGCAGTGCCCCTTCGCAGGGTCGGAGGGTCAATCAGACCCGGCATTTT CSAPSQGRRVNQTRHF
few TRBJ2-3 TRBV18 . TGTGCCAGCTCCTTCAAAGGGACATCCAACACAGATACGCAGTATTTT CASSFKGTSNTDTQYF
many TRBJ2-5 TRBV6-1 TRBD2 TGTGCCAGCAGACGAGGACTAGCGGGGGGTCCCTTGGAGACCCAGTACTTC CASRRGLAGGPLETQYF
few TRBJ1-3 TRBV12-3/TRBV12-4 TRBD1 TGTGCCAGCAGTTTAGGGACAGGGGGCGGAAACACCATATATTTT CASSLGTGGGNTIYF
few TRBJ2-1 TRBV7-2 TRBD2 TGTGCCAGCAGCTTTAGCGGGGGGGCCAATGAGCAGTTCTTC CASSFSGGANEQFF
few TRBJ1-2 TRBV7-9 . TGTGCCAGCAGCTTAGATGGGGGAAGCTATGGCTACACCTTC CASSLDGGSYGYTF
many TRBJ2-1 TRBV6-2/TRBV6-3 TRBD2 TGTGCCAGCAGCCCACGCACACGTGGACTAGCGGGGGGTGAGCAGTTCTTC CASSPRTRGLAGGEQFF
. TRBJ1-2 TRBV7-8 . TGTGCCAGCAGCTTAGCGCGGACAAGACCTTTCTATGGCTACACCTTC CASSLARTRPFYGYTF
many TRBJ2-3 TRBV6-1 . TGTGCCAGCTGCCTGGGGGGGGCCAAAGATACGCAGTATTTT CASCLGGAKDTQYF
many TRBJ2-1 TRBV20-1 . TGCAGTGCTAGAGATCCTCGGCGGACCGAGCAGTTCTTC CSARDPRRTEQFF
many TRBJ1-5 TRBV20-1 . TGCAGTGCTTTACAGGGTACCAATCAGCCCCAGCATTTT CSALQGTNQPQHF
many TRBJ2-5 TRBV15 . TGTGCCACCAGCATAAGGGGTCGTCGGGAAGAGACCCAGTACTTC CATSIRGRREETQYF
few TRBJ1-6 TRBV6-2/TRBV6-3 TRBD1 TGTGCCAGCAGCTACCGGGACAGAAATTCACCCCTCCACTTT CASSYRDRNSPLHF
few TRBJ2-6 TRBV2 . TGTGCCAGCAGTATCTCTCCTGGGGCCAACGTCCTGACTTTC CASSISPGANVLTF